This T cell receptor beta chain emerged from a study of Tregs in tolerant kidney transplant recipients. Study summary: Related graft donors supplied nonmyeloablative bone marrow transplants, and mixed chimerism was transient.

Clones were read by immunoSEQ multiplex PCR, and TCRdb kept only the in-frame ones, dropping some. The sample shows roughly 30,000 clones, and approximately 14% sits with its ten largest clones. Points from the study as a whole: Tolerant patients' donor-specific Tregs expanded beyond overall Tregs, suggesting antigen-driven growth. Biological reproducibility was not directly addressed, but technical replication error appeared minimal. Few patients were studied, so findings need validation in larger groups.

Concerning this clone itself: Its matching antigen is unknown. With the read ending 3 residues before the CDR3 end, the germline J gene is used to fill in that end.

Per germline, CDR1 GTSNPN and CDR2 SVGIG (reference sequence). Deletions cut 0 bases from V and 5 bases from J, with 13 bases between. The CDR3 has 14 residues. The input for sequencing was CD8+ T cells from blood, taken before the transplant. V and J are TRBV30 and TRBJ1-1; D gene ambiguous. This TCR was sampled from a human donor who received a combined kidney and bone marrow transplant. CDR3 bases read: TGTGCCTGGAGTGTAGGGCCGGGGATTACTGAA. Its translation: CAWSVGPGITE. The entire CDR3 protein reads CAWSVGPGITEAFF.